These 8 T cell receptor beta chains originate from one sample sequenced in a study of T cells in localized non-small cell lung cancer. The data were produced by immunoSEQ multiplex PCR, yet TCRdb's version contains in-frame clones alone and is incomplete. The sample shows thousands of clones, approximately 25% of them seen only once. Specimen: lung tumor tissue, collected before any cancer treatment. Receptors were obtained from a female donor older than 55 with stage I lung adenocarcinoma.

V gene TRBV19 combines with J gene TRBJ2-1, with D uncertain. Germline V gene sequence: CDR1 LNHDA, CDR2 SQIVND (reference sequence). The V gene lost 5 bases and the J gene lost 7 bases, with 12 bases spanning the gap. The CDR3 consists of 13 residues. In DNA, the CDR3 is TGTGCCAGTAGTCCGGGTCTTTTAAATGAGCAGTTCTTC. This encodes CASSPGLLNEQFF.

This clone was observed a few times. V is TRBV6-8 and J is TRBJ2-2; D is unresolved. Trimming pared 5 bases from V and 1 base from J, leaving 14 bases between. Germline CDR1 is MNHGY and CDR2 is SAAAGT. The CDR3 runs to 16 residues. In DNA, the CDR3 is TGTGCCAGCAGTGACCCTCCTCTGGGGAACACCGGGGAGCTGTTTTTT. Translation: CASSDPPLGNTGELFF.

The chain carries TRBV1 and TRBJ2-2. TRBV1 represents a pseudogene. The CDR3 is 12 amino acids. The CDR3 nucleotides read TGCACCAGCAGCCAGGTTGCCGGGGAGCTGTTTTTT. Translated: CTSSQVAGELFF.

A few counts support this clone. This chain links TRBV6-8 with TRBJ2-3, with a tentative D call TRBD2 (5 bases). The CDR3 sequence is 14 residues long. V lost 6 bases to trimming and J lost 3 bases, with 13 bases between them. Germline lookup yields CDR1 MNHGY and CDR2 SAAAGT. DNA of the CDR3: TGTGCCAGCAGGAGAGGGCCGGTGACAGATACGCAGTATTTT. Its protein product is CASRRGPVTDTQYF.

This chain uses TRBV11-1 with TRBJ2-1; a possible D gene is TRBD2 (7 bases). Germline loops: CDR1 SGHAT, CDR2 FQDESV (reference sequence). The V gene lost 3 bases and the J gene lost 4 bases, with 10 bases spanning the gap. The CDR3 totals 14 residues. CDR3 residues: CASSFGGQYNEQFF. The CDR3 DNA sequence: TGTGCCAGCAGCTTCGGGGGGCAGTACAATGAGCAGTTCTTC.

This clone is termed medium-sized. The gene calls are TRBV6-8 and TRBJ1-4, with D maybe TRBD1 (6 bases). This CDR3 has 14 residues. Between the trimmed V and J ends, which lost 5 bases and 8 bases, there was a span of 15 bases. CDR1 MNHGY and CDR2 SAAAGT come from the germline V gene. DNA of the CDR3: TGTGCCAGCAGTCTACAGGGAGCGAAGGAAAAACTGTTTTTT. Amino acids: CASSLQGAKEKLFF.

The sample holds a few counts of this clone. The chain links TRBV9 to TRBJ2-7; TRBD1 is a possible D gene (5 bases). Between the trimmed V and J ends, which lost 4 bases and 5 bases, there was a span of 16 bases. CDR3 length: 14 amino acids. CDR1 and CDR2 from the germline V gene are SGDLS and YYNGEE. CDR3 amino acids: CASSFSGHTNEQYF. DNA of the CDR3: TGTGCCAGCAGCTTTTCAGGGCACACGAACGAGCAGTACTTC.

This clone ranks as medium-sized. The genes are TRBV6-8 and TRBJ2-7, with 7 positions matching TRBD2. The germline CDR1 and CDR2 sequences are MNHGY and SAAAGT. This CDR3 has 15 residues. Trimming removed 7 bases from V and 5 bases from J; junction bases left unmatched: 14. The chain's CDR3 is CASIRGRESPNEQYF. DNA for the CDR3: TGTGCCAGCATCCGGGGGAGGGAGTCCCCAAACGAGCAGTACTTC.